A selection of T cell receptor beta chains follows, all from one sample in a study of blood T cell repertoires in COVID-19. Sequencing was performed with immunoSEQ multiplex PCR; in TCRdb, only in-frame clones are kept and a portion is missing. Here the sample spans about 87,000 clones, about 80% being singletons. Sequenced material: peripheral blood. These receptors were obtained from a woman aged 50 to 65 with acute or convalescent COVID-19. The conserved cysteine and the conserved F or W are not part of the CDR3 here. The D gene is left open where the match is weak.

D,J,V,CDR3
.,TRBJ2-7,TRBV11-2,ASSSGYEQY
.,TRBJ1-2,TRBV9,ASSPSGGGRNGYT
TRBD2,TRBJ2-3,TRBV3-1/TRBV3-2,ASSQERLAGHTDTQY
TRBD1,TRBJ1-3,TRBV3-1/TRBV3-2,ASSQESMRQGYGNTIY
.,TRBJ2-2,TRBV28,ASGRGASNTGELF
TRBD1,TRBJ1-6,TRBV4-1,ASSPPQGARNSPLH
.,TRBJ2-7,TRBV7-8,ASSFQGRLHEQY
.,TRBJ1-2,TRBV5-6,ASSLGTAIYGYT
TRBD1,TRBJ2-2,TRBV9,ASSVATGQGGELF
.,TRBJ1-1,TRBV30,AWGEAGVGAF
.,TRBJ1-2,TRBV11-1,ASSRRSDYGYT
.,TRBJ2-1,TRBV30,AWSVRGNEQF
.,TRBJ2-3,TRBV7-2,ASSPNLRQTASDTQY
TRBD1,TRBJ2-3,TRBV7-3,ASSASGTGVDTQY
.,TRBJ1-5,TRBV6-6,ASTEGQISNQPQH
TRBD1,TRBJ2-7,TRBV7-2,ASSWTGPAYEQY
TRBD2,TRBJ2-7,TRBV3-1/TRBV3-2,ASSQRTSGGQY
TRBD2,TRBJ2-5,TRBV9,ASSVAGGQETQY
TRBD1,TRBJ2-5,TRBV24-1,ATSERGQGYQETQY
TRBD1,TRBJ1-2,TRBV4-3,ASSRSGQGAGGYT
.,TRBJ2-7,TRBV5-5,ASSLFDSLDEQY
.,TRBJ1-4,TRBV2,ASSDVGGINEKLF
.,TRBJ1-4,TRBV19,ASSSGQLPEKLF
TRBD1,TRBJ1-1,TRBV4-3,ASSLDRANTEAF
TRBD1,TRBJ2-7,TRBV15,ATSRSQGAPYEQY
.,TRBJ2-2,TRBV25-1,ASSGVGTGELF
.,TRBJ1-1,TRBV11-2,ASSLGQVIFNTEAF
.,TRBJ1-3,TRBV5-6,ASSLAFSGNTIY
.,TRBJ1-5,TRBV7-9,ASSLGGALGQPQH
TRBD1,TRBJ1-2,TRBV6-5,ASSYVGTGYGYT
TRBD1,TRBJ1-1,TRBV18,ASSPRQGLGTEAF
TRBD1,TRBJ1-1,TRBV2,ASSAGTGNTEAF
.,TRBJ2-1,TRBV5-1,ASSSTPGTWGNEQF
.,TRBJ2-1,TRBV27,ASSNLNEQF
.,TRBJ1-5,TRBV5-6,ASSSDMDGNQPQH
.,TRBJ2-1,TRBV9,ASSDYKSYNEQF
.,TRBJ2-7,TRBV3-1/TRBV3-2,ASSQVSIEQY
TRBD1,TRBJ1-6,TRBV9,ASSVQGANNSPLH
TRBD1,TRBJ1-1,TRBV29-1,SVEGWDRRKNTEAF
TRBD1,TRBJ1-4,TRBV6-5,ASRRSGTGYEKLF
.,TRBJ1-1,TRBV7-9,ASRNGGTEAF
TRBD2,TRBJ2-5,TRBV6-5,ASSPGLASGTQY
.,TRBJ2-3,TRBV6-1,ASSENRNTDTQY
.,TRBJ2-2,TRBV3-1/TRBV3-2,ASTLAYTGELF
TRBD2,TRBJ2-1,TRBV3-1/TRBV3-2,ASSPSGGAYNEQF